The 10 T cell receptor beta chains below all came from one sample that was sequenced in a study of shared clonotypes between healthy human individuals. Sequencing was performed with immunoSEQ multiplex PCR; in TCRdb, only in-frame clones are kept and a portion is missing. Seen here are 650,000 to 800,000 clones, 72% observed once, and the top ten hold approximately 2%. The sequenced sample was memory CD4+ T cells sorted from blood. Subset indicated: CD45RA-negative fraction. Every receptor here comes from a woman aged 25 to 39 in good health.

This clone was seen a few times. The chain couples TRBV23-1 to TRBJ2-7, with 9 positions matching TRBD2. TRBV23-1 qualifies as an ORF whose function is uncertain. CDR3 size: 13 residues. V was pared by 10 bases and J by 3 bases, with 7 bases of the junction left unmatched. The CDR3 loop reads CANSGTSCYEQYF. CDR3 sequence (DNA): TGCGCCAACTCCGGGACTAGCTGCTACGAGCAGTACTTC.

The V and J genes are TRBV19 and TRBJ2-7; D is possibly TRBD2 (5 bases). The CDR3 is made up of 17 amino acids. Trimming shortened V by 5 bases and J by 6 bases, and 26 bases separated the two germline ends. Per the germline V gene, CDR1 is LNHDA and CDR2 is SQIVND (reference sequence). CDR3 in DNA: TGTGCCAGTAGTCCCCGGGATACACCCACCGTGCCGGGCGAGCAGTACTTC. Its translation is CASSPRDTPTVPGEQYF. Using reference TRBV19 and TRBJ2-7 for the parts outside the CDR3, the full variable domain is DGGITQSPKYLFRKEGQNVTLSCEQNLNHDAMYWYRQDPGQGLRLIYYSQIVNDFQKGDIAEGYSVSREKKESFPLTVTSAQKNPTAFYLCASSPRDTPTVPGEQYFGPGTRLTVT.

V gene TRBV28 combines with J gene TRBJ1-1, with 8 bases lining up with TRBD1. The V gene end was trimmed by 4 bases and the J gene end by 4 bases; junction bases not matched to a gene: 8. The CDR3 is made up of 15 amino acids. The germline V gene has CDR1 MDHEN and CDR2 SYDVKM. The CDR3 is CASSSRGLGGTEAFF. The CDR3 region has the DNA TGTGCCAGCAGTTCCAGGGGGCTGGGCGGCACTGAAGCTTTCTTT. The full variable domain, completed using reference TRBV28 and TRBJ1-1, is DVKVTQSSRYLVKRTGEKVFLECVQDMDHENMFWYRQDPGLGLRLIYFSYDVKMKEKGDIPEGYSVSREKKERFSLILESASTNQTSMYLCASSSRGLGGTEAFFGQGTRLTVV.

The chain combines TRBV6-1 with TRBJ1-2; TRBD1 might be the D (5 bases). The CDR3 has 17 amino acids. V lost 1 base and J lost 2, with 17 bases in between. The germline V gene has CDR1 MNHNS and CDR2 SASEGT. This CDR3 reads CASSEDGRAGWNYGYTF. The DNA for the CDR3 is TGTGCCAGCAGTGAAGATGGGAGGGCAGGGTGGAACTATGGCTACACCTTC.

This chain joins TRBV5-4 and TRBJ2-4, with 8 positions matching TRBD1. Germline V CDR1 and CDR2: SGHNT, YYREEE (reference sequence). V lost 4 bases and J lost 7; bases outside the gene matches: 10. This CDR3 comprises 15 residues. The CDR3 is CASSPNADRENIQYF. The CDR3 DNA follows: TGTGCCAGCAGCCCCAATGCGGACAGGGAGAACATTCAGTACTTC.

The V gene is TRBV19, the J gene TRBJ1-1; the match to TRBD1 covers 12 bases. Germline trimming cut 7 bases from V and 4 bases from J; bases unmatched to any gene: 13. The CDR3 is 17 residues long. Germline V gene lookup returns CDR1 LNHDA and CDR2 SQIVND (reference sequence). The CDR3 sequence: CASIGFRDRGLGTEAFF. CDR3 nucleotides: TGTGCCAGTATTGGGTTTCGGGACAGGGGGCTTGGCACTGAAGCTTTCTTT.

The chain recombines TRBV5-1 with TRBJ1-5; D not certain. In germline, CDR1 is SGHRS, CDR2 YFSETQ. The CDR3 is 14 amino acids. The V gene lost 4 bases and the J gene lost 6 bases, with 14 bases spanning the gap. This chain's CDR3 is CASSPAGIGQPQHF. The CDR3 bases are TGCGCCAGCAGCCCGGCAGGCATAGGTCAGCCCCAGCATTTT.

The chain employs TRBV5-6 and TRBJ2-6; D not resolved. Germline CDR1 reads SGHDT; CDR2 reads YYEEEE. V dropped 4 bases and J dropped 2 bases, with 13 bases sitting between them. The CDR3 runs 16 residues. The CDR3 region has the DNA TGTGCCAGCAGCCTCCCTATCTCGCCTGGGGCCAACGTCCTGACTTTC. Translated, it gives CASSLPISPGANVLTF.

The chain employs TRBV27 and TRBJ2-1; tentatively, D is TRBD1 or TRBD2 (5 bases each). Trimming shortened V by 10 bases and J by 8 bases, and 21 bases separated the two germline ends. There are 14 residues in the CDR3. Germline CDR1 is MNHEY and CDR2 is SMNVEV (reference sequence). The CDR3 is CATGKGLRVYEQFF. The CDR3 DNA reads TGTGCCACCGGTAAGGGGTTGCGGGTGTATGAGCAGTTCTTC.

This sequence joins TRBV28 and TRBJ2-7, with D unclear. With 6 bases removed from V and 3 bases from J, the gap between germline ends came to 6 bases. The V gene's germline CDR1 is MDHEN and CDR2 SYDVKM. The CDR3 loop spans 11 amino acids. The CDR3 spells CASRSSYEQYF. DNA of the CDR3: TGTGCCAGCAGGTCGAGCTACGAGCAGTACTTC.